A few counts support the clone carrying this TCR beta chain. The antigen is unknown. The sample is drawn from a study of blood T cells in healthy people across ages. Sample-barcoded 5' priming and a J-beta primer mix drove a second PCR of 7 to 11 cycles. TCRdb ran MiXCR on the 5' RACE reads and lists one entry per CDR3 protein. Seen here are fewer than 1.5 million distinct CDR3 sequences, around two fifths observed once, and the top ten hold around 8%. The CDR3 runs to 14 residues. V lost 3 bases, J lost 2 bases, and 9 bases lay in between. Overall study results and limits: With age, beta diversity per million T cells declined roughly linearly, significantly by about 37.

The chain uses TRBV12-3 or TRBV12-4 and TRBJ2-3; TRBD2 might be the D (5 bases). This clonotype was sampled from a woman aged 18-29 years in good health. The sequenced sample consisted of blood. CDR3 protein: CASSFGAVTDTQYF. The CDR3 DNA follows: TGTGCCAGCAGTTTTGGAGCGGTCACAGATACGCAGTATTTT.